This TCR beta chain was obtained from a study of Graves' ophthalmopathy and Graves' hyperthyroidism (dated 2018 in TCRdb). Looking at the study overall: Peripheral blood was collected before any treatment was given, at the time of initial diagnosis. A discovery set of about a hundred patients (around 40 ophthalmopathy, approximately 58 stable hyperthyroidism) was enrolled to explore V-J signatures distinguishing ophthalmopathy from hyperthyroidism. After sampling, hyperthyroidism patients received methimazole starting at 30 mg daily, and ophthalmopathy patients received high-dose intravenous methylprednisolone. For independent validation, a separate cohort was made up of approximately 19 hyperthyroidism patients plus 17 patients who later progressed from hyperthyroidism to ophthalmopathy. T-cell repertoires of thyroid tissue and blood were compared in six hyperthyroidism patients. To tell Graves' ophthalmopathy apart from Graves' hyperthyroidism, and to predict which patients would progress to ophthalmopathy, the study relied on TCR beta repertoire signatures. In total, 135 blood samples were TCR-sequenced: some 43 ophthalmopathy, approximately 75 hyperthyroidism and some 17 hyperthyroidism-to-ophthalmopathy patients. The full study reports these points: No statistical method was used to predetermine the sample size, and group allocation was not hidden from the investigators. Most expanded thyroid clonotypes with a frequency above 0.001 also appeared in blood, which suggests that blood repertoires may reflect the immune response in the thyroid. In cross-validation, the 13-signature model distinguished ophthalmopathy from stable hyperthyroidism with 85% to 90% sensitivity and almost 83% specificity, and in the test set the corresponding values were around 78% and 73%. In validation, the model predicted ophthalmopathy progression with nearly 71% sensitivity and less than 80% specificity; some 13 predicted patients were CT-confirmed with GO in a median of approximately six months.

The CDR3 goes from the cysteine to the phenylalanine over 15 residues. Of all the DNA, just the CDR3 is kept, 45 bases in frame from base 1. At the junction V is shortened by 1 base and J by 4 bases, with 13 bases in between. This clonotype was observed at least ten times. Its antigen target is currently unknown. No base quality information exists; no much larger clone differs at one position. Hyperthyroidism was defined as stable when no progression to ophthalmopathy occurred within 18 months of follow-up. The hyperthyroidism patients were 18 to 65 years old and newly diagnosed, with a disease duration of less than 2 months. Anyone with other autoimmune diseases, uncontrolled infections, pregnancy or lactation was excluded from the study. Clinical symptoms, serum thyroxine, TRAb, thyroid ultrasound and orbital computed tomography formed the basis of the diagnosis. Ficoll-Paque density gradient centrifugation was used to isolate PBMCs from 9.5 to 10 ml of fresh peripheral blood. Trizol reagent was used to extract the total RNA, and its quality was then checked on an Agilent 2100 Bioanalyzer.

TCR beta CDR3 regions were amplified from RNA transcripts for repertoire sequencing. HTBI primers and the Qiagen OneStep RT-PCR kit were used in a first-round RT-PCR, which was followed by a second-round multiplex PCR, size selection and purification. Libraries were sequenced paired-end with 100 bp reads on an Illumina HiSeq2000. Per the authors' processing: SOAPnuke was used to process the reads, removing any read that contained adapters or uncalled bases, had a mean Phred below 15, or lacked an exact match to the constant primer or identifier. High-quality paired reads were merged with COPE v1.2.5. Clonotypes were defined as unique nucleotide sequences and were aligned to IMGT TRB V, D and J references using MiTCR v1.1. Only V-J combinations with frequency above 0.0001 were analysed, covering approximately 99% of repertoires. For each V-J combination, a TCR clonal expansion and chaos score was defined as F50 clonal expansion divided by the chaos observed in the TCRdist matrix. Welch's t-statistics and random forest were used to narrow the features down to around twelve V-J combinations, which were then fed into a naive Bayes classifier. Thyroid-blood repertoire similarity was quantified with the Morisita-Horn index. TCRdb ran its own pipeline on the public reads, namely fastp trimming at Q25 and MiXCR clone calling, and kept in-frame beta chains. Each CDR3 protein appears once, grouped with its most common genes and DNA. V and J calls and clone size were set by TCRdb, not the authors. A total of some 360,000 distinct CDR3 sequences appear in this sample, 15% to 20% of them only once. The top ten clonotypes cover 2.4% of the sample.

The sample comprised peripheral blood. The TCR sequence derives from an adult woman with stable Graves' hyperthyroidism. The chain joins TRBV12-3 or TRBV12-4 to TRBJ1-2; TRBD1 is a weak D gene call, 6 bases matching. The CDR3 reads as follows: CASSLVWQGSYGYTF. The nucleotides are TGTGCCAGCAGTTTAGTATGGCAGGGGAGCTATGGCTACACCTTC.